Listed below are T cell receptor beta chains from one sample, sequenced in a study of blood T cell repertoires in COVID-19. Measured with immunoSEQ multiplex PCR; TCRdb has only the in-frame clones, and not every one. The sample contains approximately 250,000 clones, almost 85% of which appear only once. Specimen: peripheral blood. The receptor source for this set is a man aged 50 to 60 with acute or convalescent COVID-19. The CDR3 runs from the conserved cysteine through the conserved F or W. D genes are given only for firm matches. Clone sizes are given selectively: once, few, many, or a class where the clone is expanded.

D gene | clone size | J gene | V gene | CDR3 protein | CDR3 DNA
TRBD2 | . | TRBJ2-7 | TRBV11-3 | CASSLSTGLAGGYEQYF | TGTGCCAGCAGCTTAAGCACCGGTCTAGCGGGAGGCTACGAGCAGTACTTC
TRBD1 | . | TRBJ1-4 | TRBV3-1/TRBV3-2 | CASRPGQGASNEKLFF | TGTGCCAGCAGGCCCGGACAGGGGGCGTCTAATGAAAAACTGTTTTTT
. | many | TRBJ2-7 | TRBV6-5 | CASVGTSLYEQYF | TGTGCCAGCGTTGGGACTTCCCTTTACGAGCAGTACTTC
TRBD2 | . | TRBJ2-1 | TRBV7-9 | CASSSGTSGSSWIGDEQFF | TGTGCCAGCAGCTCCGGGACTAGCGGGAGTTCTTGGATTGGCGATGAGCAGTTCTTC
TRBD1 | . | TRBJ1-2 | TRBV5-4 | CASKTRDREFSYGYTF | TGTGCCAGCAAAACCCGGGACAGGGAATTTAGCTATGGCTACACCTTC
TRBD1 | . | TRBJ2-5 | TRBV28 | CASSPTGTKETQYF | TGTGCCAGCAGCCCGACAGGGACCAAAGAGACCCAGTACTTC
TRBD2 | . | TRBJ2-1 | TRBV30 | CAWGTGGRGNEQFF | TGTGCCTGGGGTACGGGAGGGAGAGGCAATGAGCAGTTCTTC
. | few | TRBJ2-1 | TRBV7-2 | CASSLSIGAEQFF | TGTGCCAGCAGCCTAAGTATAGGGGCTGAGCAGTTCTTC
. | . | TRBJ2-3 | TRBV10-3 | CAIRTSIGRGDDTQYF | TGTGCCATCAGGACGAGTATCGGCAGGGGAGATGATACGCAGTATTTT
TRBD2 | . | TRBJ2-1 | TRBV7-8 | CASSLVSQRGFNEQFF | TGTGCCAGCAGCTTAGTTTCCCAGCGGGGATTCAATGAGCAGTTCTTC
TRBD2 | . | TRBJ2-1 | TRBV20-1 | CSASLAGSRNEQFF | TGCAGTGCTAGTCTAGCGGGATCTAGGAATGAGCAGTTCTTC
. | . | TRBJ2-2 | TRBV18 | CASSTNRDQNTGELFF | TGTGCCAGCTCAACTAACAGGGACCAGAACACCGGGGAGCTGTTTTTT
. | few | TRBJ1-4 | TRBV5-1 | CASSTDRNNEKLFF | TGCGCCAGCAGCACCGACAGAAATAATGAAAAACTGTTTTTT
. | . | TRBJ2-5 | TRBV5-8 | CASSFYRTEQETQYF | TGTGCCAGCAGCTTTTACAGGACAGAACAAGAGACCCAGTACTTC
. | . | TRBJ1-6 | TRBV6-5 | CASSYTSLFNSPLHF | TGTGCCAGCAGTTACACCAGTTTATTTAATTCACCCCTCCACTTT
. | once | TRBJ1-1 | TRBV12-5 | CASGFGEKHMSNTEAFF | TGTGCTAGTGGTTTCGGGGAGAAACACATGTCAAACACTGAAGCTTTCTTT
. | . | TRBJ1-5 | TRBV6-4 | CASAPTGNQPQHF | TGTGCCAGCGCACCGACAGGCAATCAGCCCCAGCATTTT
TRBD1 | . | TRBJ1-1 | TRBV11-3 | CASSLDSTGGTEAFF | TGTGCCAGCAGCTTAGATTCCACAGGGGGCACTGAAGCTTTCTTT
. | once | TRBJ1-2 | TRBV30 | CAWSSSTSYGYTF | TGTGCCTGGAGTTCTAGCACTAGCTATGGCTACACCTTC
TRBD1 | many | TRBJ1-2 | TRBV28 | CASRPQGPYGYTF | TGTGCCAGCAGACCACAGGGGCCCTATGGCTACACCTTC
TRBD2 | . | TRBJ2-3 | TRBV2 | CASSLPGTSGTIDTQYF | TGTGCCAGCAGTTTACCCGGGACTAGCGGGACAATCGATACGCAGTATTTT
TRBD2 | . | TRBJ2-7 | TRBV9 | CASSVSGGSSYEQYF | TGTGCCAGCAGCGTTAGTGGCGGGAGTTCCTACGAGCAGTACTTC
TRBD1 | . | TRBJ1-2 | TRBV27 | CASSLTGTGGLYGYTF | TGTGCCAGCAGTCTAACCGGGACAGGGGGTCTCTATGGCTACACCTTC
. | . | TRBJ2-7 | TRBV4-1 | CASSQESGYEQYF | TGCGCCAGCAGCCAAGAAAGCGGCTACGAGCAGTACTTC
. | . | TRBJ2-7 | TRBV12-5 | CASGLDLYEQYF | TGTGCTAGTGGTTTGGATCTATACGAGCAGTACTTC
. | once | TRBJ2-7 | TRBV11-2 | CASSFTVSSYEQYF | TGTGCCAGCAGCTTTACAGTCAGCTCCTACGAGCAGTACTTC
. | . | TRBJ1-6 | TRBV28 | CASNNVGVSSPLHF | TGTGCCAGCAACAACGTCGGGGTGAGTTCACCCCTCCACTTT
TRBD1 | . | TRBJ1-1 | TRBV6-5 | CASSRDRGEAFF | TGTGCCAGCAGTCGGGACAGGGGAGAAGCTTTCTTT
. | . | TRBJ2-3 | TRBV6-1 | CASSEGARLDTQYF | TGTGCCAGCAGTGAGGGGGCACGGCTGGATACGCAGTATTTT
TRBD1 | . | TRBJ2-2 | TRBV11-2 | CASAKDRDITGELFF | TGTGCCAGCGCTAAGGACAGGGATATTACCGGGGAGCTGTTTTTT
. | . | TRBJ2-6 | TRBV29-1 | CSVVLDGGRRLSGANVLTF | TGCAGCGTTGTTTTGGACGGAGGGAGGAGGCTCTCTGGGGCCAACGTCCTGACTTTC
. | . | TRBJ2-7 | TRBV5-1 | CASRLRDNEQYF | TGCGCCAGCAGACTCCGGGACAACGAGCAGTACTTC
. | . | TRBJ1-3 | TRBV19 | CASSTGDTNSGNTIYF | TGTGCCAGTAGTACTGGGGACACAAACTCTGGAAACACCATATATTTT
. | once | TRBJ2-3 | TRBV20-1 | CSASNYRKVSLDYTDTQYF | TGCAGTGCTAGTAATTACCGAAAGGTATCTTTGGACTACACAGATACGCAGTATTTT
. | . | TRBJ1-4 | TRBV7-9 | CASSFQDEKLFF | TGTGCCAGCAGCTTCCAGGATGAAAAACTGTTTTTT
. | few | TRBJ2-1 | TRBV5-4 | CASSPEGGHYNEQFF | TGTGCCAGCAGCCCGGAAGGGGGTCACTACAATGAGCAGTTCTTC
. | . | TRBJ1-5 | TRBV5-5 | CASSLGQQFNQPQHF | TGTGCCAGCAGCCTCGGCCAACAGTTCAATCAGCCCCAGCATTTT
. | . | TRBJ2-1 | TRBV19 | CASSTQISYNEQFF | TGTGCCAGTAGTACACAGATCTCCTACAATGAGCAGTTCTTC
TRBD1 | few | TRBJ2-3 | TRBV19 | CASADRGADTQYF | TGTGCCAGTGCGGACAGGGGGGCAGATACGCAGTATTTT
. | once | TRBJ2-7 | TRBV29-1 | CSAALGYEQYF | TGCAGCGCAGCACTAGGATACGAGCAGTACTTC
TRBD1 | . | TRBJ2-7 | TRBV5-6 | CASSPGTGMREQYF | TGTGCCAGCAGTCCCGGGACAGGGATGCGCGAGCAGTACTTC